This TCR beta chain was obtained from a study of control samples from healthy donors and cancer patients. The repertoire was sequenced with immunoSEQ multiplex PCR; TCRdb's copy has only in-frame clones and lacks some. The repertoire has 100,000 to 150,000 clones, about 95% of them found once; the top ten carry approximately 4%. V was trimmed by 7 bases and J by 3 bases, leaving 15 bases between them. CDR1 is KGHDR, CDR2 SFDVKD, per germline. This CDR3 is built from 15 residues. This clonotype was sampled from a young man in good health. The genes are TRBV24-1 and TRBJ1-3, with D tentatively TRBD1 (6 bases). Sequencing used blood. The DNA of the CDR3 is TGTGCCACCAGGAACCAGGGGCTAAGTGGAAACACCATATATTTT. This gives the protein CATRNQGLSGNTIYF.